This T cell receptor (beta chain) was observed in a study of T cell clonality in common variable immunodeficiency. CVID meant reduced serum IgG, IgA and/or IgM plus specific antibody deficiency. Replacement immunoglobulin had been given to every CVID subject for at least one year. CVID subjects were neither ill nor on immunomodulatory or immunosuppressive medication at sampling. V shed 5 bases, J shed 7 bases, and the junction held 8 bases outside the gene matches. The CDR3 has 15 amino acids. In germline, CDR1 is SGHVS, CDR2 FQNEAQ. This clone showed up many times. Its antigen is not identified. From the germline J gene comes the end of the CDR3, since the read stops 3 residues before it. TCRdb's copy holds only in-frame clones and misses some; the assay was immunoSEQ multiplex PCR. The sample shows some 28,000 clones, none of them appearing just once. General observations from the study: In common variable immunodeficiency, TCR beta chains reportedly carried fewer deletions and N-nucleotide insertions.

The J gene is TRBJ2-1, the V gene TRBV7-8; 10 bases map to TRBD1. The material sequenced was peripheral blood mononuclear cells. This TCR came from a human donor with common variable immunodeficiency. The sequenced part of the CDR3 DNA is TGTGCCAGCAGCCCCAAGGACAGGGGGAGAAATGAG. It yields the protein CASSPKDRGRNE. The CDR3 reads in full as CASSPKDRGRNEQFF.